This TCR beta chain emerged from a study of blood T cell repertoires in COVID-19. The ends lost 9 bases at V and 7 bases at J; junction bases unmatched: 10. This CDR3 region has 15 residues. Looked up from germline, CDR1 is MNHEY and CDR2 is SVGAGI. Sequencing was performed with immunoSEQ multiplex PCR; in TCRdb, only in-frame clones are kept and a portion is missing. The repertoire consists of around 180,000 clones, with about 86% occurring once and the leading ten covering around 21%. The clonotype comes from a man between 65 and 85 years old with active or convalescent COVID-19. The chain recombines TRBV6-5 with TRBJ1-6; 9 bases line up with TRBD1. The source material was peripheral blood. CDR3 DNA sequence: TGTGCCAGTTATACAGGGGGCGCGGGGAATTCACCCCTCCACTTT. This encodes CASYTGGAGNSPLHF.